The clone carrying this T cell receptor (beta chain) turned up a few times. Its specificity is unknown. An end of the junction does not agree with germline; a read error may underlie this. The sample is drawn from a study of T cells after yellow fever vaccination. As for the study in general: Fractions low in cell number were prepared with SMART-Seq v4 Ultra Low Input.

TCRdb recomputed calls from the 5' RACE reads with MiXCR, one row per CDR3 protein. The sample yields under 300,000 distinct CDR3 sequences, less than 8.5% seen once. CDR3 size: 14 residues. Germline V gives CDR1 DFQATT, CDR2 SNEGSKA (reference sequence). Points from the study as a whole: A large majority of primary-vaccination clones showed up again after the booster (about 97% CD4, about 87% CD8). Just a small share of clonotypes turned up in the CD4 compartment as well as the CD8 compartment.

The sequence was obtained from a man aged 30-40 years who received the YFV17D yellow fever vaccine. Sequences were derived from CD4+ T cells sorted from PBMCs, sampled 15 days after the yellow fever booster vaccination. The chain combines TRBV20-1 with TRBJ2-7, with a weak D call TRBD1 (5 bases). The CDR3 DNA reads TGCAGTGCTAGGGACACCCTTCGAACCTACAAGCAGTACTTC. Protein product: CSARDTLRTYKQYF.